Below, 9 T cell receptor beta chains from the same sample are listed, as sequenced in a study of blood T cell repertoires in COVID-19. The assay was immunoSEQ multiplex PCR, and TCRdb's table has in-frame clones only and misses some. The sample has about 140,000 clones; more than 75% are singletons. The sequenced sample was peripheral blood. The receptors here all came from a man older than 75 with acute or convalescent COVID-19.

This clone was seen only once. The CDR3, as DNA: TGCAGTGCTAGTGCTCGCGGTCTAAGCTCTGGGGCCAACGTCCTGACTTTC. The encoded protein is CSASARGLSSGANVLTF. The chain uses TRBV20-1 and TRBJ2-6; no firm D call. The CDR3 is made up of 17 amino acids. Germline loops: CDR1 DFQATT, CDR2 SNEGSKA (reference sequence). The V end lost 3 bases, the J end lost 0 bases, and 15 bases lay between the germline ends.

This clone was recorded once. This chain uses TRBV9 with TRBJ2-7; tentative D call: TRBD2 (5 bases). Trimming took off 1 base at V and 3 bases at J, with 14 bases between the two ends. Per the germline V gene, CDR1 is SGDLS and CDR2 is YYNGEE. This CDR3 has 15 amino acids. The CDR3 DNA is TGTGCCAGCAGCGTATCGACGGGGATCTTCTACGAGCAGTACTTC. Translated: CASSVSTGIFYEQYF.

Comments on this clone: Different DNA sequences within this sample yield the same CDR3. V and J are TRBV12-3 or TRBV12-4 and TRBJ1-1, with a possible D match to TRBD1 (5 bases). There are 12 residues in the CDR3. The V gene lost 3 bases and the J gene lost 5 bases, with 7 bases spanning the gap. CDR3 in DNA: TGTGCCAGCAGTTTCGGGGGGACTGAAGCTTTCTTT. Translated: CASSFGGTEAFF.

The gene calls are TRBV5-1 and TRBJ2-2, with TRBD1 matching over 8 bases. CDR1 is SGHRS, CDR2 YFSETQ, per germline. The ends lost 4 bases at V and 7 bases at J; junction bases unmatched: 6. The CDR3 is made up of 14 amino acids. This chain's CDR3 is CASSPQDRVGELFF. CDR3 DNA sequence: TGCGCCAGCAGCCCCCAGGACAGGGTCGGGGAGCTGTTTTTT.

V and J are TRBV5-1 and TRBJ2-2; 7 bases are a match to TRBD2. The V gene's germline CDR1 is SGHRS and CDR2 YFSETQ. Trimming at V came to 4 bases and at J to 0 bases, leaving 6 bases not matched to a gene. The CDR3 spans 16 residues. CDR3 sequence (DNA): TGCGCCAGCAGCCCTCTGAGCGGGGCGAACACCGGGGAGCTGTTTTTT. Translated: CASSPLSGANTGELFF.

The chain couples TRBV3-1 (or the pseudogene TRBV3-2) to TRBJ2-7; 7 bases match TRBD1. Trimming took 2 bases from V and 7 from J; bases not matched to a gene: 11. Germline assignment: CDR1 LGHDT and CDR2 YNNKEL (reference sequence). The CDR3 length is 15 residues. In DNA form, the CDR3 reads TGTGCCAGCAGCCAAAACTGGGGGACAGCGGAGGAGCAGTACTTC. Encoded protein: CASSQNWGTAEEQYF.

The CDR3 sequence: CASSGAAQVLETQYF. CDR3 nucleotide sequence: TGTGCCAGCAGTGGCGCAGCGCAAGTCTTGGAGACCCAGTACTTC. The chain has TRBV6-2 or TRBV6-3 and TRBJ2-5; the D is unclear. With 5 bases removed from V and 5 bases from J, the gap between germline ends came to 18 bases. Per germline, CDR1 MNHEY and CDR2 SVGEGT. The CDR3 sequence is 15 residues long.

This chain connects TRBV6-4 to TRBJ2-3, with 7 bases identical to TRBD1. Germline V gene data show CDR1 as MRHNA and CDR2 as SNTAGT. V was clipped by 0 bases and J by 0 bases; unmatched bases: 3. The CDR3 runs to 16 residues. The CDR3 nucleotides read TGTGCCAGCAGTGACTCAAGGGGGCTTAGCACAGATACGCAGTATTTT. Protein: CASSDSRGLSTDTQYF.

This clone is classed as medium-sized (0.01 to 0.1%). The V gene is TRBV5-1, the J gene TRBJ2-3, with 9 bases identical to TRBD2. This CDR3 contains 17 residues. Trimming removed 5 bases from V and 0 bases from J; junction bases left unmatched: 10. CDR1 is SGHRS, CDR2 YFSETQ, per germline. The CDR3 reads CASRGASGATSTDTQYF. The CDR3 nucleotides are TGCGCCAGCAGAGGAGCTAGCGGGGCTACAAGCACAGATACGCAGTATTTT.